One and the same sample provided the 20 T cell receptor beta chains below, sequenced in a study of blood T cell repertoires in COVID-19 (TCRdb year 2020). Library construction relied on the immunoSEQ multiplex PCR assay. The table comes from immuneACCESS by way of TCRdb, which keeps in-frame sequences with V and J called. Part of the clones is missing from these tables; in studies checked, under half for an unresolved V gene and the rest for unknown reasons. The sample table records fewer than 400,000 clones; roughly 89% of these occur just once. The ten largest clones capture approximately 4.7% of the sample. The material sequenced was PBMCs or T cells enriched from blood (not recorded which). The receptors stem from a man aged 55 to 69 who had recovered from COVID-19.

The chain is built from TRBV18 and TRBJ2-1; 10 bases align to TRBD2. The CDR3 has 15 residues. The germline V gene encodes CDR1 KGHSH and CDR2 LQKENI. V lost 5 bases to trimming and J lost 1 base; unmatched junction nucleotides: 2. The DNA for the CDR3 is TGTGCCAGCTCAGAGGGACTAGCGTCCTACAATGAGCAGTTCTTC. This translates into CASSEGLASYNEQFF.

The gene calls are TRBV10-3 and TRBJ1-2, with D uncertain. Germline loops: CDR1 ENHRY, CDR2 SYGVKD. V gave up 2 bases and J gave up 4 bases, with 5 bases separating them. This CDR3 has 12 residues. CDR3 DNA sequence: TGTGCCATCAGTGAGGATAGCTATGGCTACACCTTC. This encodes CAISEDSYGYTF.

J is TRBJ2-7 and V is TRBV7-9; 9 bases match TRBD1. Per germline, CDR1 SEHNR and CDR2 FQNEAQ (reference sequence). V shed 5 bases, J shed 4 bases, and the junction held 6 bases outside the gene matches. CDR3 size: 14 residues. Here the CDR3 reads CASSPRDREYEQYF. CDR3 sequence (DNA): TGTGCCAGCAGCCCCCGGGACAGGGAGTACGAGCAGTACTTC.

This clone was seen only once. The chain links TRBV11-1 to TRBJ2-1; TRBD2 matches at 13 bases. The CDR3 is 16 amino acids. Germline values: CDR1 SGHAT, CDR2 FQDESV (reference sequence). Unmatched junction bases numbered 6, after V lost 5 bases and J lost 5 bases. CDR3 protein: CASSAPGTSGNNEQFF. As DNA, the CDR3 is TGTGCCAGCAGCGCCCCCGGGACTAGCGGGAACAATGAGCAGTTCTTC.

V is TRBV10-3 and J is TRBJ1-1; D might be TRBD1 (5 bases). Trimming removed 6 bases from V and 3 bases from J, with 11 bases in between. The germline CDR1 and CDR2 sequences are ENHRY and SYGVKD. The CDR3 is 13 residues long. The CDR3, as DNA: TGTGCCATCAGACAGGATGGGGACACTGAAGCTTTCTTT. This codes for CAIRQDGDTEAFF.

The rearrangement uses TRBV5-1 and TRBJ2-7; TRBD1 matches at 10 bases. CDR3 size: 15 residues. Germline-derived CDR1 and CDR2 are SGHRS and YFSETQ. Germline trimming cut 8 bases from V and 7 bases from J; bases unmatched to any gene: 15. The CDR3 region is CASRPGTGVVFEQYF. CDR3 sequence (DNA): TGCGCCAGTAGACCCGGGACAGGGGTTGTTTTTGAGCAGTACTTC.

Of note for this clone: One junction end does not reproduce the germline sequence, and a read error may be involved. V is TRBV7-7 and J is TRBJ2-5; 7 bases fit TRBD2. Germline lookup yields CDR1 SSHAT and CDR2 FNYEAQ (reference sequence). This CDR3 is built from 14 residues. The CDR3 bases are TGTGCTAGCAGCTTTGGGGGAGGGCGAGAGACCCAGTACTTC. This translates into CASSFGGGRETQYF.

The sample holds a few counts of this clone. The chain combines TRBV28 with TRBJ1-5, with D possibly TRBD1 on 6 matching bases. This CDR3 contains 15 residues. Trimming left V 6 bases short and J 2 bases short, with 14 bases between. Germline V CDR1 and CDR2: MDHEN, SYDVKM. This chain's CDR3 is CASSTHRAGNQPQHF. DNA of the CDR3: TGTGCCAGCAGCACACACAGGGCTGGCAATCAGCCCCAGCATTTT.

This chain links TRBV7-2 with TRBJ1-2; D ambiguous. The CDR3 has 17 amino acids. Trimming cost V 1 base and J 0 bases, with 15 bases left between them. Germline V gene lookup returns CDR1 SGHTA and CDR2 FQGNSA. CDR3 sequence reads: CASSLGGLWAANYGYTF. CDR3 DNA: TGTGCCAGCAGCTTAGGCGGGTTGTGGGCGGCTAACTATGGCTACACCTTC.

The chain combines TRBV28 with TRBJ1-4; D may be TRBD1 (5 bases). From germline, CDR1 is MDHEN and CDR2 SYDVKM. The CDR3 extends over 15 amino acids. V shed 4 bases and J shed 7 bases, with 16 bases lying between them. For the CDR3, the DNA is TGTGCCAGCAGTTGGGGGGAGGGTTGGAGTGAAAAACTGTTTTTT. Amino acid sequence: CASSWGEGWSEKLFF.

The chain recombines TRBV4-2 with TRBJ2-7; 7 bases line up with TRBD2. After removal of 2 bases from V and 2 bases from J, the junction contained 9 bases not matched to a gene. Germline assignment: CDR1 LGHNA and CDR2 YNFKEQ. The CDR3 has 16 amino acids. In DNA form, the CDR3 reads TGTGCCAGCAGCCAAACTGGCGGGAGTGCCCCCTACGAGCAGTACTTC. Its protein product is CASSQTGGSAPYEQYF.

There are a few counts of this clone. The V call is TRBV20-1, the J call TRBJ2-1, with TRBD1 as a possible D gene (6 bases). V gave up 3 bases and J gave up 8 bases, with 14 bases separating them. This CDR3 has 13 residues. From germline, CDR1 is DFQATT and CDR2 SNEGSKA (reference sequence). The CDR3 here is CSASGEGVDEQFF. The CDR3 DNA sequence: TGCAGTGCTAGTGGTGAGGGGGTGGATGAGCAGTTCTTC.

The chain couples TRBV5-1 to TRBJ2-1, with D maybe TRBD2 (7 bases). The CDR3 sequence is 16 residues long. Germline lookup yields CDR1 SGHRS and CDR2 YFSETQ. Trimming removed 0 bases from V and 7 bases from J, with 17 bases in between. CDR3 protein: CASSLAEGVGRNEQFF. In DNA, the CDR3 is TGCGCCAGCAGCTTGGCCGAGGGGGTCGGGAGGAATGAGCAGTTCTTC.

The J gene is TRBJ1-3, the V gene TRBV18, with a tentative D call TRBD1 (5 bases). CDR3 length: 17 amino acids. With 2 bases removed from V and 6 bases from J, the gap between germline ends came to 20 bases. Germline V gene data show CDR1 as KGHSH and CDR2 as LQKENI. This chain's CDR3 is CASSPLNMDKSLNTIYF. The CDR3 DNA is TGTGCCAGCTCACCATTGAATATGGACAAAAGCTTAAACACCATATATTTT.

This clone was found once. The CDR3: CATSGNRASGYTF. The CDR3 DNA reads as TGTGCCACCAGTGGAAACAGGGCAAGTGGCTACACCTTC. V and J are TRBV24-1 and TRBJ1-2; D possibly corresponds to TRBD1 (6 bases). Germline values: CDR1 KGHDR, CDR2 SFDVKD. The CDR3 contains 13 residues. Trimming left V 5 bases short and J 7 bases short, with 13 bases between.

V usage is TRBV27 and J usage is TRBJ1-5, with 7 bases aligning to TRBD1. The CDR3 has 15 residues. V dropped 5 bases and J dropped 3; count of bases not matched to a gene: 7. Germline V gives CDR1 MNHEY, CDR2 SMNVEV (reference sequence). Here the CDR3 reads CASSADRVFNQPQHF. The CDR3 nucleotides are TGTGCCAGCAGTGCCGACAGGGTCTTCAATCAGCCCCAGCATTTT.

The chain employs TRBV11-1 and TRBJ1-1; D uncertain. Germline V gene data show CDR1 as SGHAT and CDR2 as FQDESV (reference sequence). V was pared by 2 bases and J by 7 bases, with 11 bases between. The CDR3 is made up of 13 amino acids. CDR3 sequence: CASSLIGSLEAFF. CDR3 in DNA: TGTGCCAGCAGCTTAATCGGGAGTCTTGAAGCTTTCTTT.

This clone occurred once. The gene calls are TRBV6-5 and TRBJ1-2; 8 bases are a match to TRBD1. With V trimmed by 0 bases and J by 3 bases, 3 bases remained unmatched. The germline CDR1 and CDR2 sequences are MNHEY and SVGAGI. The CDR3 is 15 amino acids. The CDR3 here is CASSYSSQGDYGYTF. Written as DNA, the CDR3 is TGTGCCAGCAGTTACTCATCACAGGGGGACTATGGCTACACCTTC.

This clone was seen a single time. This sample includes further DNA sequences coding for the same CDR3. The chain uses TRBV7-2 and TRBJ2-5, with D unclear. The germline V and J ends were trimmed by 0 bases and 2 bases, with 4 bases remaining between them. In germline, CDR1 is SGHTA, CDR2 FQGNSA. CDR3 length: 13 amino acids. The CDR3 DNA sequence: TGTGCCAGCAGCTTAGCCAGGCAAGAGACCCAGTACTTC. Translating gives CASSLARQETQYF.

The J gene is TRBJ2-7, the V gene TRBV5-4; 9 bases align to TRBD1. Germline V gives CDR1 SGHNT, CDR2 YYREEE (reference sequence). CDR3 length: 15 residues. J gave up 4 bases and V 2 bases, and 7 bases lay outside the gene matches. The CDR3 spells CASSFRDRAKYEQYF. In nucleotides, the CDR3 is TGTGCCAGCAGCTTCCGGGACAGGGCTAAGTACGAGCAGTACTTC.